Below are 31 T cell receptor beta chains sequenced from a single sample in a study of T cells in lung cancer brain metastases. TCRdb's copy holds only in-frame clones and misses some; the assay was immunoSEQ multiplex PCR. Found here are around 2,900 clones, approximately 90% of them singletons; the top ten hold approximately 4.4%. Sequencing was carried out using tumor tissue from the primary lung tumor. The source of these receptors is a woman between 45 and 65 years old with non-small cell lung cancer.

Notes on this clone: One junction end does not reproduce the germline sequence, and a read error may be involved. CDR3 sequence reads: CAWSTAALANIGELFF. CDR3 coding DNA: TGTGCCTGGAGCACAGCGGCTTTAGCGAACATCGGGGAGCTGTTTTTT. The chain is built from TRBV30 and TRBJ2-2, with a weak D call TRBD2 (5 bases). The CDR3 is made up of 16 amino acids. Germline values: CDR1 GTSNPN, CDR2 SVGIG (reference sequence).

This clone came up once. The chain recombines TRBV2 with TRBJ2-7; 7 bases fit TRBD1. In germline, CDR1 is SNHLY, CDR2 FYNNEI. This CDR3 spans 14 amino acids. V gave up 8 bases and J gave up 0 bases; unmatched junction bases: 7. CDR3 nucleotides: TGTGCCAGCTACAGGGGATTGAGCTCCTACGAGCAGTACTTC. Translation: CASYRGLSSYEQYF. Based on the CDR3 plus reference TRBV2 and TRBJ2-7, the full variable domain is EPEVTQTPSHQVTQMGQEVILRCVPISNHLYFYWYRQILGQKVEFLVSFYNNEISEKSEIFDDQFSVERPDGSNFTLKIRSTKLEDSAMYFCASYRGLSSYEQYFGPGTRLTVT.

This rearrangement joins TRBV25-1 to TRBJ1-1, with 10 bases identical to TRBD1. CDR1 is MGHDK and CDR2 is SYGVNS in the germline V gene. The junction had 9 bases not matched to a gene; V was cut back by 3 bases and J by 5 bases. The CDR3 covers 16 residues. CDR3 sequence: CASSDTGQGMGTEAFF. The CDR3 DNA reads TGTGCCAGCAGTGACACGGGACAGGGGATGGGGACTGAAGCTTTCTTT.

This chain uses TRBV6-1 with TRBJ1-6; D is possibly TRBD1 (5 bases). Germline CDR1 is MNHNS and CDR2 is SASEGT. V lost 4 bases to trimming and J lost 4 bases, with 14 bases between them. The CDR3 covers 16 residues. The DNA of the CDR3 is TGTGCCAGCAGTGGGGCCTTCGGGGGGTATAATTCACCCCTCCACTTT. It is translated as CASSGAFGGYNSPLHF.

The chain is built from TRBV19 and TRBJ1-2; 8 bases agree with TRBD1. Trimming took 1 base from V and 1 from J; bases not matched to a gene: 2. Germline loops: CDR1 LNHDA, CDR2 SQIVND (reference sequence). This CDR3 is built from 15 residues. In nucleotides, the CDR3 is TGTGCCAGTAGTATAGGTGGACAGGGTAACTATGGCTACACCTTC. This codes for CASSIGGQGNYGYTF.

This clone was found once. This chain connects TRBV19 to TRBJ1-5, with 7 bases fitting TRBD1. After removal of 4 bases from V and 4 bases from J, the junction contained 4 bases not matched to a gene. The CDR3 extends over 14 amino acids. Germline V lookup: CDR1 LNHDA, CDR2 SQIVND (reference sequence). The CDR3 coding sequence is TGTGCCAGTAGTACTCCACAGGGGAATCAGCCCCAGCATTTT. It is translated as CASSTPQGNQPQHF.

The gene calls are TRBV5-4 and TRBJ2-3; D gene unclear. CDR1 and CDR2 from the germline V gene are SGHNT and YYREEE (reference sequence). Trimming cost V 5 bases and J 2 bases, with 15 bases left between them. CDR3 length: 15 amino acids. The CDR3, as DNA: TGTGCCAGCAGTTTTGAACCGGTATACACAGATACGCAGTATTTT. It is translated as CASSFEPVYTDTQYF.

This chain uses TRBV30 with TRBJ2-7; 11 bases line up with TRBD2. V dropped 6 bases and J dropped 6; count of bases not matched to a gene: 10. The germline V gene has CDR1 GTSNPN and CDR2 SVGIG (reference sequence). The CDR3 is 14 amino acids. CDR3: CACSTSGSPLEQYF. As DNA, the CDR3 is TGTGCCTGCAGCACTAGCGGGAGTCCCCTCGAGCAGTACTTC.

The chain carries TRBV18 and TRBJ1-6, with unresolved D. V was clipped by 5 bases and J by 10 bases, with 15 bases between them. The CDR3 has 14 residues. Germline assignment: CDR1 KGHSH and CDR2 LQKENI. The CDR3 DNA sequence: TGTGCCAGCTCATCCGGACTCTTCGAGTCACCCCTCCACTTT. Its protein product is CASSSGLFESPLHF.

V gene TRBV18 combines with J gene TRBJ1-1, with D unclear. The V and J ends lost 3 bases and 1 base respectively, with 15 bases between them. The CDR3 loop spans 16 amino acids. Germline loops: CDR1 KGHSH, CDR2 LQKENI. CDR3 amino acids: CASSPHQVQQNTEAFF. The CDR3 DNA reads TGTGCCAGCTCACCCCACCAGGTCCAGCAGAACACTGAAGCTTTCTTT.

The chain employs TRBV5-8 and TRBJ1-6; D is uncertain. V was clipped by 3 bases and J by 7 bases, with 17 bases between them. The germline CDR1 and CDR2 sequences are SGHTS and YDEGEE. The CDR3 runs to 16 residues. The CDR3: CASSYPGETWNSPLHF. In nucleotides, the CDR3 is TGTGCCAGCAGCTACCCTGGGGAGACGTGGAATTCACCCCTCCACTTT.

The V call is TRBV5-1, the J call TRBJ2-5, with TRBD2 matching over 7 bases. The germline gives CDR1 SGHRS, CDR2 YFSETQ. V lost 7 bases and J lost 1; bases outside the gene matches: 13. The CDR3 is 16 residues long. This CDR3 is CASRPGNGRSQETQYF. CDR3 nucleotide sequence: TGCGCCAGCCGCCCCGGGAACGGGAGGTCCCAAGAGACCCAGTACTTC.

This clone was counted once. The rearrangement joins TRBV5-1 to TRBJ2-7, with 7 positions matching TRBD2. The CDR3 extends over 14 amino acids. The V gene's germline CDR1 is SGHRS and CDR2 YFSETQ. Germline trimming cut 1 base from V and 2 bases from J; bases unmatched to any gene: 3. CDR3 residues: CASSLLGGTYEQYF. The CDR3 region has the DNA TGCGCCAGCAGCTTGCTCGGGGGGACCTACGAGCAGTACTTC.

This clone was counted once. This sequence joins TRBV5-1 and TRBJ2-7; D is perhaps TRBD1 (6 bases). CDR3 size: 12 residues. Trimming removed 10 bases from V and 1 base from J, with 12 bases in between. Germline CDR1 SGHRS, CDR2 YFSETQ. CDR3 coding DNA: TGCGCCGAAGCAGGGGAATCCTACGAGCAGTACTTC. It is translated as CAEAGESYEQYF.

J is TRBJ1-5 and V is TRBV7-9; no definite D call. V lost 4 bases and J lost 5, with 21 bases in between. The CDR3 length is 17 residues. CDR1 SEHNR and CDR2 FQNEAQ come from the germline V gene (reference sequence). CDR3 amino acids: CASSSSEALGWDQPQHF. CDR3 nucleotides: TGTGCCAGCAGCTCCTCCGAGGCCTTAGGCTGGGATCAGCCCCAGCATTTT. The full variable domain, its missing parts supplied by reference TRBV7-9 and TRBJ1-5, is DTGVSQNPRHKITKRGQNVTFRCDPISEHNRLYWYRQTLGQGPEFLTYFQNEAQLEKSRLLSDRFSAERPKGSFSTLEIQRTEQGDSAMYLCASSSSEALGWDQPQHFGDGTRLSIL.

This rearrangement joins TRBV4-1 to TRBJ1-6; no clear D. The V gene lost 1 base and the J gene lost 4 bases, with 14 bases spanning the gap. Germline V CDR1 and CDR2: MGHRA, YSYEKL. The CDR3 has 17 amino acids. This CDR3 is CASSQVPGGPYNSPLHF. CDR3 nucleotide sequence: TGCGCCAGCAGCCAAGTACCGGGTGGGCCTTATAATTCACCCCTCCACTTT.

The chain's CDR3 is CASSPHRDTEAFF. The CDR3, as DNA: TGTGCCAGCTCACCCCACAGGGACACTGAAGCTTTCTTT. The rearrangement uses TRBV18 and TRBJ1-1; D perhaps matches TRBD1 (6 bases). The CDR3 contains 13 residues. V was trimmed by 3 bases and J by 3 bases, leaving 8 bases between them. Germline values: CDR1 KGHSH, CDR2 LQKENI. Complete variable domain (other parts from reference TRBV18 and TRBJ1-1): NAGVMQNPRHLVRRRGQEARLRCSPMKGHSHVYWYRQLPEEGLKFMVYLQKENIIDESGMPKERFSAEFPKEGPSILRIQQVVRGDSAAYFCASSPHRDTEAFFGQGTRLTVV.

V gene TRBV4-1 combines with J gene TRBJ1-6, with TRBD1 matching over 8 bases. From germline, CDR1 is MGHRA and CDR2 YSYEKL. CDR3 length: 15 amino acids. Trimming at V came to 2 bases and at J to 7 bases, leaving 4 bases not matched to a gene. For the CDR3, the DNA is TGCGCCAGCAGCCAATACGGACAGGGAAATTCACCCCTCCACTTT. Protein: CASSQYGQGNSPLHF.

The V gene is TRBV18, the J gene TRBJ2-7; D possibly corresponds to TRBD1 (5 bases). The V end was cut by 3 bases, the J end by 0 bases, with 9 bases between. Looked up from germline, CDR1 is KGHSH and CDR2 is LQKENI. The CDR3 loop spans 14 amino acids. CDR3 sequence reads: CASSPQGTSYEQYF. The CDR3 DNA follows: TGTGCCAGCTCACCCCAGGGCACCTCCTACGAGCAGTACTTC.

The CDR3 DNA reads as TGTGCCAGCAGCGGCCAGGGGACGGGGGGCCCCACAGATACGCAGTATTTT. It encodes CASSGQGTGGPTDTQYF. The rearrangement joins TRBV9 to TRBJ2-3; D is perhaps TRBD2 (7 bases). There are 17 residues in the CDR3. V was clipped by 3 bases and J by 2 bases, with 19 bases between them. Per germline, CDR1 SGDLS and CDR2 YYNGEE.

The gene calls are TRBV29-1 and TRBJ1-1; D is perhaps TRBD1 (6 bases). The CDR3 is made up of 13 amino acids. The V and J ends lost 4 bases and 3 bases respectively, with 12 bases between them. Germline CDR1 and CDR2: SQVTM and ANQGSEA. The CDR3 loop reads CSVVRGGDTEAFF. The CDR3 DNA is TGCAGCGTTGTGAGGGGGGGGGACACTGAAGCTTTCTTT.

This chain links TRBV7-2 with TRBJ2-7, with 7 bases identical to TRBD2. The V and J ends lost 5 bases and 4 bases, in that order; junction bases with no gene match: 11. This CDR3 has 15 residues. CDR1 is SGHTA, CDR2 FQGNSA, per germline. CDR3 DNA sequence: TGTGCCAGCAGCGTCGCCGGGACTACCATTTACGAGCAGTACTTC. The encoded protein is CASSVAGTTIYEQYF.

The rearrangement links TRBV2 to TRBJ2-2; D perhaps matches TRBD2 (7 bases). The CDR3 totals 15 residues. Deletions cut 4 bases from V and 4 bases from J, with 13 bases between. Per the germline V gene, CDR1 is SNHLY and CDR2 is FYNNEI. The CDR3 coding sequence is TGTGCCAGCAGTGGTTCGGGGGGCATCACCGGGGAGCTGTTTTTT. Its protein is CASSGSGGITGELFF.

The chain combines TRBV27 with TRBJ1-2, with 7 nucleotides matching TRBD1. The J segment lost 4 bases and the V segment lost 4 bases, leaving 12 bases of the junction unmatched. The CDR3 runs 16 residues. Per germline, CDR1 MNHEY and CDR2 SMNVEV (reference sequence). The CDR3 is CASSYSATGTGYGYTF. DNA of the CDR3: TGTGCCAGCAGTTATTCGGCGACAGGGACGGGCTATGGCTACACCTTC.

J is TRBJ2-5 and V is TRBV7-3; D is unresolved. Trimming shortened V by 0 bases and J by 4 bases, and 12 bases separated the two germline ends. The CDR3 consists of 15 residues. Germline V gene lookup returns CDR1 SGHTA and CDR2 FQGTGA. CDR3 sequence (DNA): TGTGCCAGCAGCTTAACAGGCCAGCGTGGAGAGACCCAGTACTTC. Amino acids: CASSLTGQRGETQYF.

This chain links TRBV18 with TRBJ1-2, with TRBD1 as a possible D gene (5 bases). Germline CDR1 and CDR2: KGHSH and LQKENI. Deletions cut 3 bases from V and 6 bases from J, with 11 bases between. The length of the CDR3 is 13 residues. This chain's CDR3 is CASSPIQVDGYTF. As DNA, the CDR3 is TGTGCCAGCTCACCTATACAGGTTGATGGCTACACCTTC.

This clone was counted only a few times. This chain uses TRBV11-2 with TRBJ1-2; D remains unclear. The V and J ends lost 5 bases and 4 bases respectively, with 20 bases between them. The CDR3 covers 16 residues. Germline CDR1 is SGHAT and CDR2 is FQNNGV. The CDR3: CASSVAPSRKTYGYTF. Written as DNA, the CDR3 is TGTGCCAGCAGCGTGGCACCAAGCAGAAAGACCTATGGCTACACCTTC.

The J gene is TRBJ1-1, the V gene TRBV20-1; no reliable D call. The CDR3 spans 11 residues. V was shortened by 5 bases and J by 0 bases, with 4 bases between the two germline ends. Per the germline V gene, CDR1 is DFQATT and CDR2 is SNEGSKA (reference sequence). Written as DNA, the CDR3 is TGCAGTGCTCTTATGAACACTGAAGCTTTCTTT. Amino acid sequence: CSALMNTEAFF.

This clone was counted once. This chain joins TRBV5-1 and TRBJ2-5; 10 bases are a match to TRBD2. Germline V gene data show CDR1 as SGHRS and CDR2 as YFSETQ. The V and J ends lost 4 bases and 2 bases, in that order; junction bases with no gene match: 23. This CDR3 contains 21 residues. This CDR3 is CASSPGWAGLAGEVGQETQYF. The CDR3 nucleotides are TGCGCCAGCAGCCCCGGTTGGGCAGGGCTAGCGGGAGAGGTAGGGCAAGAGACCCAGTACTTC.

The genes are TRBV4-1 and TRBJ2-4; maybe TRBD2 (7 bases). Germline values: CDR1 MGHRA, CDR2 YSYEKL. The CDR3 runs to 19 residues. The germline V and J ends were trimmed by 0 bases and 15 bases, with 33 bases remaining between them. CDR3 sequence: CASSQDLWTTLGGGSSPYF. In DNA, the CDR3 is TGCGCCAGCAGCCAAGATCTGTGGACTACCCTTGGCGGGGGCTCATCCCCGTACTTC.

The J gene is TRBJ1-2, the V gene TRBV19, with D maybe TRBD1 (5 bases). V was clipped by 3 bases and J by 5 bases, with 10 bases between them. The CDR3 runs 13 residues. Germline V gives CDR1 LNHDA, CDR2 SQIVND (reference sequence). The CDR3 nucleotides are TGTGCCAGTAGTATTGCCAGGGAATATGGCTACACCTTC. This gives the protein CASSIAREYGYTF.